These T cell receptor beta chains were read from a single sample in a study of graft-versus-host responses after intestinal transplantation. Libraries were prepared by immunoSEQ multiplex PCR; TCRdb keeps only in-frame clonotypes and omits some of them. The table has more than 85,000 clones, under 95% seen once. For these TCRs, the target antigens are not known. This specimen was unstimulated CD8+ T cells sorted from spleen or lymph node cells, taken before transplant. The receptors here all came from a human donor who was the organ donor for an intestinal transplant. CDR3s leave out the opening cysteine and the closing phenylalanine or tryptophan.

cdr3_aa j_call v_call
ASSLFPSGRANEQF TRBJ2-1 TRBV27
ATSRVAGDGTGELF TRBJ2-2 TRBV15
ASSLFRREEDEQF TRBJ2-1 TRBV7-2
SASWGPEAF TRBJ1-1 TRBV20-1
AWSSRVVALTGDTQY TRBJ2-3 TRBV30
ASRGGGGTYNEQF TRBJ2-1 TRBV25-1
ASSLGQGTDDYGYT TRBJ1-2 TRBV5-1
ASSQGFGTAENYGYT TRBJ1-2 TRBV4-1
ASSAPLTGELF TRBJ2-2 TRBV25-1
ASSVELGRRNQY TRBJ2-3 TRBV9
ASSEYFGTGPRTEAF TRBJ1-1 TRBV25-1
ASSPWRVNTGELF TRBJ2-2 TRBV9
ASTTGSNQPQH TRBJ1-5 TRBV19
ASSAGAPVNNEQF TRBJ2-1 TRBV7-9
ASSLFPPVSYEQY TRBJ2-7 TRBV27
ASSLWGGNHEQY TRBJ2-7 TRBV4-2
ASSFTRDSWTTEAF TRBJ1-1 TRBV28
ASTSWGQGVNYGYT TRBJ1-2 TRBV6-6
ASSTRGGHWWGYT TRBJ1-2 TRBV28
ARNMEGRCYEQY TRBJ2-7 TRBV5-3
ASSSTSGDPEQF TRBJ2-1 TRBV5-1
ASSSQGAYGYT TRBJ1-2 TRBV14
ASSLHLRQGPLGDSNQPQH TRBJ1-5 TRBV28
ASSFGTGIETQY TRBJ2-5 TRBV5-6
ASSGGHVRGGYT TRBJ1-2 TRBV19
ASSEPGLDYGYT TRBJ1-2 TRBV6-1
ASSGTGLYGYT TRBJ1-2 TRBV2
ASSGGQDPQMADTQY TRBJ2-3 TRBV5-4
ASTQPGSSYEQY TRBJ2-7 TRBV18
ASSQYPEETQY TRBJ2-5 TRBV4-1
ASSSHLTGDGEQY TRBJ2-7 TRBV6-5
ASSLSRVQEKLF TRBJ1-4 TRBV27
ASNTVDRGIYEQY TRBJ2-7 TRBV7-9
ASSQDRSTLVPYEQY TRBJ2-7 TRBV4-1
ASSLAGGASGSSYNEQF TRBJ2-1 TRBV7-8
ASSLFGSNNEQF TRBJ2-1 TRBV7-3
ASSLRSGQREYTGELF TRBJ2-2 TRBV7-3
ASSESTGLANEQY TRBJ2-7 TRBV6-1
ASSLAPGQGSGYT TRBJ1-2 TRBV7-9
ASSEDLGGPTRDGYT TRBJ1-2 TRBV2
ASAWGGVEFTEAF TRBJ1-1 TRBV6-5